These T cell receptor beta chains were read from a single sample in a study of CD8+ T cells in alopecia areata. Profiled with immunoSEQ multiplex PCR; TCRdb holds only in-frame clones, not every one. The sample has fewer than 250,000 clones, over 40% seen once. This sample comprised CD4+ T cells sorted from blood, obtained at approximately week 36, from a patient treated with tofacitinib. Receptors originate from a human donor with alopecia areata. CDR3s include the opening cysteine and the closing phenylalanine or tryptophan. Each record gives: V gene, J gene, CDR3 length, CDR3 protein.

>TRBV5-6|TRBJ2-5|13
CASSRTGLGTQYF
>TRBV7-7|TRBJ2-5|12
CASSPHAGGGDF
>TRBV28|TRBJ2-7|15
CASSLSPRASYEQYF
>TRBV7-9|TRBJ1-2|16
CASSLIGEGRRRGYTF
>TRBV7-8|TRBJ2-6|15
CASSLGRGGANVLTF
>TRBV6-1|TRBJ1-1|13
CASTWTQNTEAFF
>TRBV5-4|TRBJ2-1|12
CASRLDSTEQFF
>TRBV4-1|TRBJ2-7|16
CASSQEPGLSSYEQYF
>TRBV7-2|TRBJ2-7|14
CASSSGGRRSEQYF
>TRBV7-9|TRBJ2-3|15
CASSPGLASLDTQYF
>TRBV2|TRBJ1-1|15
CASSGSAGALAEAFF
>TRBV7-9|TRBJ2-7|13
CASRTGLANEQYF
>TRBV18|TRBJ2-3|15
CASSQSGPPADTQYF
>TRBV25-1|TRBJ2-5|14
CASSEYLNQETQYF
>TRBV7-2|TRBJ1-2|18
CASSLDFSVLSGTVGYTF
>TRBV18|TRBJ2-7|14
CASSPRSGGYEQYF
>TRBV5-4|TRBJ2-7|12
CASSFSSNEQYF
>TRBV11-3|TRBJ1-1|13
CASSLMMNTEAFF
>TRBV27|TRBJ2-7|18
CASSLLGLAGVFSYEQYF
>TRBV14|TRBJ2-1|13
CASSPLTGREQFF
>TRBV4-3|TRBJ1-5|15
CASSQEDTEYQPQHF
>TRBV7-2|TRBJ2-3|18
CASSFTSAGLAGTDTQYF
>TRBV7-8|TRBJ2-1|15
CASSSTGIPYNEQFF
>TRBV7-2|TRBJ2-3|12
CATGGTTDTQYF
>TRBV29-1|TRBJ1-1|11
CSATPGTEAFF
>TRBV30|TRBJ2-3|11
CAWSGADTQYF
>TRBV7-2|TRBJ2-7|15
CASSPEVAGYNEQYF
>TRBV29-1|TRBJ2-3|12
CSERLSTDTQYF
>TRBV6-1|TRBJ2-1|15
CASSWGLAGNNEQFF
>TRBV30|TRBJ2-5|12
CAWSLSQETQYF
>TRBV7-9|TRBJ2-5|13
CASSSAGTETQYF
>TRBV18|TRBJ2-7|12
CASTEGRREQYF
>TRBV2|TRBJ1-2|14
CASRAPGQNYGYTF
>TRBV30|TRBJ2-3|16
CAWSAGRLAGGSTQYF
>TRBV5-1|TRBJ2-5|16
CASSLKAGEIQETQYF
>TRBV19|TRBJ2-4|13
CASTGFAKNIQYF
>TRBV6-6|TRBJ2-2|12
CASSNPGRELFF
>TRBV25-1|TRBJ2-2|13
CASSGSNTGELFF
>TRBV29-1|TRBJ2-1|13
CSATSGYYNEQFF
>TRBV6-5|TRBJ1-2|14
CASSYNRDNYGYTF
>TRBV10-3|TRBJ2-1|15
CAISGTSGSYNEQFF
>TRBV29-1|TRBJ1-2|14
CSVEGGQANYGYTF
>TRBV9|TRBJ2-7|14
CASSATPSLAGRYF
>TRBV5-4|TRBJ2-7|15
CASSLETGPIYEQYF
>TRBV11-2|TRBJ2-3|13
CASSLASIDTQYF
>TRBV6-1|TRBJ2-3|12
CASTEGVDTQYF
>TRBV21-1|TRBJ1-5|16
CASSGTGGEGNQPQHF
>TRBV30|TRBJ2-1|14
CAWSLAGTYNEQFF